The 17 T cell receptor beta chains in this list originate from one sample, sequenced in a study of T cell repertoires in cytomegalovirus infection. What these receptors recognize is not known. A single record per CDR3 protein comes from TCRdb applying MiXCR to the reads. The sample consists of about 500,000 distinct CDR3 sequences, roughly a third of them appearing once. The material sequenced was cultured PBMCs, taken from culture after CMV antigen stimulation. The receptors stem from a human donor in good health (CMV status not recorded). Some clones in this sample may be carry-over from other donors' samples.

In its sample, this clonotype was seen many times. V gene TRBV7-2 combines with J gene TRBJ2-4; 7 positions agree with TRBD1. Germline V gene lookup returns CDR1 SGHTA and CDR2 FQGNSA. V was clipped by 5 bases and J by 15 bases; unmatched bases: 16. This CDR3 has 14 amino acids. The CDR3 is CASSQTKDRVNLYF. CDR3 bases: TGTGCCAGCAGCCAGACCAAAGACAGGGTTAACCTGTACTTC.

A single count supports this clonotype. The chain is built from TRBV27 and TRBJ1-2; 8 bases line up with TRBD1. Germline CDR1 MNHEY, CDR2 SMNVEV (reference sequence). V lost 5 bases to trimming and J lost 8 bases; unmatched junction nucleotides: 10. This CDR3 is 14 amino acids long. DNA for the CDR3: TGTGCCAGCAGTACTGGACAGGGCCACGGGGGCTACACCTTC. It specifies CASSTGQGHGGYTF.

V gene TRBV7-6 combines with J gene TRBJ2-3; tentatively, D is TRBD2 (6 bases). The V gene lost 6 bases and the J gene lost 8 bases, with 15 bases spanning the gap. CDR1 and CDR2 from the germline V gene are SGHVS and FNYEAQ. CDR3 length: 13 amino acids. The CDR3 loop is CASSQEAGGTQYF. The CDR3 DNA is TGTGCCAGCAGTCAAGAGGCCGGGGGTACGCAGTATTTT. Full variable domain (outside the CDR3, taken from reference TRBV7-6 and TRBJ2-3): GAGVSQSPRYKVTKRGQDVALRCDPISGHVSLYWYRQALGQGPEFLTYFNYEAQQDKSGLPNDRFSAERPEGSISTLTIQRTEQRDSAMYRCASSQEAGGTQYFGPGTRLTVL.

The genes are TRBV7-2 and TRBJ1-2; the match to TRBD1 covers 8 bases. Germline trimming cut 4 bases from V and 7 bases from J; bases unmatched to any gene: 2. The CDR3 sequence is 12 residues long. Germline-derived CDR1 and CDR2 are SGHTA and FQGNSA. The CDR3 reads CASSSQGGGYTF. DNA for the CDR3: TGTGCCAGCAGCTCACAGGGGGGTGGCTACACCTTC.

This clonotype was seen only once. The chain is built from TRBV20-1 and TRBJ2-1, with TRBD1 matching over 7 bases. V lost 4 bases and J lost 7; bases outside the gene matches: 16. The CDR3 contains 16 residues. Germline assignment: CDR1 DFQATT and CDR2 SNEGSKA (reference sequence). The CDR3 DNA is TGCAGTGCTAAACGATACGCAACCGGGACAGTGAATGAGCAGTTCTTC. It specifies CSAKRYATGTVNEQFF.

At least ten counts were recorded for this clonotype. This chain links TRBV7-2 with TRBJ2-7, with a possible D match to TRBD1 (7 bases). Germline V CDR1 and CDR2: SGHTA, FQGNSA. The CDR3 has 15 residues. Trimming removed 1 base from V and 0 bases from J, with 10 bases in between. The CDR3 spells CASSLGRGLSYEQYV. In DNA form, the CDR3 reads TGTGCCAGCAGCTTAGGGAGGGGGCTCTCCTACGAGCAGTACGTC.

This clonotype has only a few counts. The chain carries TRBV4-3 and TRBJ2-3; D might be TRBD2 (5 bases). Germline V CDR1 and CDR2: LGHNA, YSLEER. V lost 6 bases, J lost 3 bases, and 16 bases lay in between. The CDR3 spans 15 residues. The DNA for the CDR3 is TGCGCCAGCAGACGTACTAGGGTTTCGACAGATACGCAGTATTTT. Translation gives CASRRTRVSTDTQYF.

In its sample, this clonotype was seen many times. The gene calls are TRBV7-2 and TRBJ2-4, with 7 bases lining up with TRBD1. Germline V gene lookup returns CDR1 SGHTA and CDR2 FQGNSA. CDR3 size: 13 residues. The ends lost 5 bases at V and 6 bases at J; junction bases unmatched: 4. CDR3 DNA: TGTGCCAGCAGCGAAGGGGGCGGAAACATTCAGTACTTC. Translating gives CASSEGGGNIQYF.

This chain links TRBV19 with TRBJ1-5, with D uncertain. Germline values: CDR1 LNHDA, CDR2 SQIVND (reference sequence). The V gene lost 5 bases and the J gene lost 7 bases, with 12 bases spanning the gap. The CDR3 runs 13 residues. The CDR3 spells CASSPDPRQPQHF. The CDR3 DNA reads as TGTGCCAGTAGTCCCGACCCCCGACAGCCCCAGCATTTT.

This chain links TRBV15 with TRBJ1-5, with D tentatively TRBD1 (6 bases). Germline CDR1 is LNHNV and CDR2 is YYDKDF (reference sequence). V shed 0 bases and J shed 3 bases, with 9 bases lying between them. This CDR3 has 15 amino acids. CDR3 sequence reads: CATSRDGTHNQPQHF. The CDR3 nucleotides are TGTGCCACCAGCAGAGATGGGACACACAATCAGCCCCAGCATTTT.

The genes are TRBV7-9 and TRBJ2-2; D not certain. Trimming pared 2 bases from V and 7 bases from J, leaving 17 bases between. This CDR3 is built from 16 residues. Per germline, CDR1 SEHNR and CDR2 FQNEAQ (reference sequence). This CDR3 is CASSLIRHGRVGELFF. The CDR3 nucleotides are TGTGCCAGCAGCTTAATAAGACACGGGCGTGTCGGGGAGCTGTTTTTT.

V and J are TRBV12-3 or TRBV12-4 and TRBJ1-1; the D is unclear. The CDR3 spans 15 residues. V was trimmed by 7 bases and J by 0 bases, leaving 15 bases between them. The chain's CDR3 is CASTEQAGVNTEAFF. CDR3 DNA sequence: TGTGCCAGCACCGAGCAAGCTGGGGTGAACACTGAAGCTTTCTTT.

The chain links TRBV5-1 to TRBJ2-5; maybe TRBD2 (5 bases). Trimming removed 0 bases from V and 4 bases from J, with 13 bases in between. This CDR3 comprises 15 residues. In germline, CDR1 is SGHRS, CDR2 YFSETQ. The CDR3 spells CASSLARAAGETQYF. The CDR3, as DNA: TGCGCCAGCAGCTTGGCCCGGGCGGCGGGAGAGACCCAGTACTTC.

This chain uses TRBV29-1 with TRBJ2-5; D is unclear. In germline, CDR1 is SQVTM, CDR2 ANQGSEA. The CDR3 has 10 residues. Trimming shortened V by 5 bases and J by 7 bases, and 8 bases separated the two germline ends. This CDR3 reads CSVIIGTQYF. The DNA for the CDR3 is TGCAGCGTTATAATCGGGACCCAGTACTTC. The variable domain in full, with the rest retrieved from reference TRBV29-1 and TRBJ2-5, is SAVISQKPSRDICQRGTSLTIQCQVDSQVTMMFWYRQQPGQSLTLIATANQGSEATYESGFVIDKFPISRPNLTFSTLTVSNMSPEDSSIYLCSVIIGTQYFGPGTRLLVL.

Only a few counts were recorded for this clonotype. The J gene is TRBJ1-3, the V gene TRBV7-2; 9 bases align to TRBD1. V lost 3 bases, J lost 2 bases, and 5 bases stayed unmatched. The CDR3 sequence is 16 residues long. CDR1 and CDR2 from the germline V gene are SGHTA and FQGNSA. CDR3 amino acids: CASSFTTGGTGNTIYF. The DNA of the CDR3 is TGTGCCAGCAGCTTTACCACAGGGGGCACTGGAAACACCATATATTTT.

This rearrangement joins TRBV29-1 to TRBJ2-5, with 12 bases matching TRBD2. The germline CDR1 and CDR2 sequences are SQVTM and ANQGSEA. This CDR3 is built from 15 residues. J was trimmed by 1 base and V by 6 bases; bases with no gene match: 6. The CDR3 DNA reads TGCAGCGTGCAGCCGACTAGCGGGGGCCAAGAGACCCAGTACTTC. It translates to CSVQPTSGGQETQYF.

This clonotype was picked up one time. In DNA form, the CDR3 reads TGTACCAGCAGCGACAATACAAGGAACTATAATTCACCCCTCCACTTT. This sequence encodes CTSSDNTRNYNSPLHF. The genes are TRBV7-2 and TRBJ1-6; D unclear. Germline V gene lookup returns CDR1 SGHTA and CDR2 FQGNSA. The V end lost 5 bases, the J end lost 3 bases, and 14 bases lay between the germline ends. This CDR3 has 16 residues.